A single T cell receptor (beta chain) is shown here with its context. This specimen comes from a study of blood T cell repertoires in COVID-19. Study as a whole: PBMCs, B-cell-depleted T cells, or T cells provided the cDNA or gDNA that made up the material.

Generated by immunoSEQ multiplex PCR, the TCRdb table keeps only in-frame clones and is missing some. The sample holds nearly 250,000 clones, 86% seen once. Germline lookup yields CDR1 MDHEN and CDR2 SYDVKM. The CDR3 runs 14 residues. V lost 5 bases, J lost 6 bases, and 10 bases stayed unmatched. Sequences were obtained from peripheral blood. This sequence joins TRBV28 and TRBJ2-7, with 7 bases that match TRBD2. The sequence came from a woman aged 80 or over with COVID-19, enrolled during active disease. CDR3: CASSTGGRLSEQYF. CDR3 sequence (DNA): TGTGCCAGCAGTACGGGGGGAAGACTAAGCGAGCAGTACTTC.